The text below deals with one TCR beta chain. The target antigen is unknown. A read error is likely, as this CDR3 ends without the conserved phenylalanine or tryptophan. One entry per CDR3 protein, called by TCRdb with MiXCR from the reads. The table records 750,000 to 950,000 distinct CDR3 sequences, almost 30% of them present only once. These data come from a study of T cell repertoires in cytomegalovirus infection. Overall study: In public TCR beta signatures, there were indications of both CMV infection and matching HLA type.

V gave up 0 bases and J gave up 8 bases, with 4 bases separating them. The V gene's germline CDR1 is ENHRY and CDR2 SYGVKD. The CDR3 is 12 amino acids. The sample consisted of cultured CD8+ T cells from PBMCs, taken from culture after CMV antigen stimulation. The chain carries TRBV10-3 and TRBJ2-2; no reliable D call. The source is a human donor in good health (CMV status not recorded). Some clones in this sample may be carry-over from other donors' samples. In nucleotides, the CDR3 is TGTGCCATCAGTGAGTCGGCGGGGGAGCTGTTTCTT. Translating gives CAISESAGELFL.